The rows below give T cell receptor beta chains drawn from one sample of a study of T cell responses to AZD1222 COVID-19 vaccine. Assay: immunoSEQ multiplex PCR; the TCRdb copy retains only in-frame clones and omits some. The repertoire holds tens of thousands of clones, with 60% to 85% as singletons. The sample was peripheral blood, taken 28 days after the second AZD1222 dose. Receptors originate from an adult who received the AZD1222 COVID-19 vaccine. Both conserved end residues are part of each CDR3. D genes are given only for firm matches. A clone size is listed for some rows: how often the clone was seen (once, few, many), or a class if it is expanded.

clone size: once; V gene: TRBV7-9; D gene: TRBD1; J gene: TRBJ1-2; CDR3 protein: CASSLPQGSNYGYTF; CDR3 DNA: TGTGCCAGCAGCTTACCACAGGGGTCTAACTATGGCTACACCTTC
clone size: once; V gene: TRBV30; D gene: TRBD1; J gene: TRBJ2-7; CDR3 protein: CAWRGTAYEQYF; CDR3 DNA: TGTGCCTGGAGGGGGACAGCATACGAGCAGTACTTC
clone size: NA; V gene: TRBV28; D gene: NA; J gene: TRBJ1-5; CDR3 protein: CASIAGGNQPQHF; CDR3 DNA: TGTGCCAGCATAGCGGGGGGTAATCAGCCCCAGCATTTT
clone size: few; V gene: TRBV6-5; D gene: NA; J gene: TRBJ2-3; CDR3 protein: CASSYGQEGETDTQYF; CDR3 DNA: TGTGCCAGCAGTTACGGGCAGGAGGGGGAAACAGATACGCAGTATTTT
clone size: NA; V gene: TRBV4-3; D gene: NA; J gene: TRBJ1-5; CDR3 protein: CASSQESNQPQHF; CDR3 DNA: TGCGCCAGCAGCCAAGAGTCCAATCAGCCCCAGCATTTT
clone size: NA; V gene: TRBV24-1; D gene: TRBD1; J gene: TRBJ2-3; CDR3 protein: CATSDPGTGLSDTQYF; CDR3 DNA: TGTGCCACCAGTGATCCCGGGACAGGGCTTTCAGATACGCAGTATTTT
clone size: NA; V gene: TRBV7-8; D gene: TRBD2; J gene: TRBJ2-3; CDR3 protein: CASSLGLAGSDTQYF; CDR3 DNA: TGTGCCAGCAGCTTGGGACTAGCGGGGTCAGATACGCAGTATTTT
clone size: NA; V gene: TRBV7-3; D gene: TRBD1; J gene: TRBJ2-3; CDR3 protein: CASSLMQGASTDTQYF; CDR3 DNA: TGTGCCAGCAGCTTAATGCAGGGGGCTAGCACAGATACGCAGTATTTT
clone size: few; V gene: TRBV7-6; D gene: NA; J gene: TRBJ2-3; CDR3 protein: CASSLGRPGRADTQYF; CDR3 DNA: TGTGCCAGCAGCTTAGGACGTCCAGGTCGCGCAGATACGCAGTATTTT
clone size: few; V gene: TRBV5-4; D gene: TRBD2; J gene: TRBJ2-3; CDR3 protein: CASSKASGGPTDTQYF; CDR3 DNA: TGTGCCAGCAGTAAGGCTAGCGGGGGCCCCACAGATACGCAGTATTTT
clone size: few; V gene: TRBV5-6; D gene: NA; J gene: TRBJ1-1; CDR3 protein: CASSLVGHGNTEAFF; CDR3 DNA: TGTGCCAGCAGCTTGGTAGGTCACGGGAACACTGAAGCTTTCTTT
clone size: NA; V gene: TRBV4-1; D gene: NA; J gene: TRBJ2-7; CDR3 protein: CASSQGAGEYSYEQYF; CDR3 DNA: TGCGCCAGCAGCCAAGGGGCAGGGGAGTACTCCTACGAGCAGTACTTC
clone size: NA; V gene: TRBV28; D gene: NA; J gene: TRBJ1-6; CDR3 protein: CASSRTALGDSPLHF; CDR3 DNA: TGTGCCAGCAGCCGCACGGCCCTAGGGGATTCACCCCTCCACTTT
clone size: NA; V gene: TRBV21-1; D gene: NA; J gene: TRBJ1-4; CDR3 protein: CASSSLGKLFF; CDR3 DNA: TGTGCCAGCAGCAGTCTGGGGAAACTGTTTTTT
clone size: NA; V gene: TRBV2; D gene: NA; J gene: TRBJ1-4; CDR3 protein: CASSEDSGKLFF; CDR3 DNA: TGTGCCAGCAGTGAAGACAGTGGAAAACTGTTTTTT
clone size: NA; V gene: TRBV7-2; D gene: TRBD1; J gene: TRBJ1-2; CDR3 protein: CASSLKGAGLLGYTF; CDR3 DNA: TGTGCCAGCAGCTTAAAGGGGGCTGGGTTGCTTGGCTACACCTTC
clone size: NA; V gene: TRBV4-1; D gene: TRBD1; J gene: TRBJ2-7; CDR3 protein: CASSQPGTGAPEQYF; CDR3 DNA: TGCGCCAGCAGCCAACCCGGGACAGGGGCCCCCGAGCAGTACTTC
clone size: few; V gene: TRBV9; D gene: NA; J gene: TRBJ2-3; CDR3 protein: CASSVVSGTDTQYF; CDR3 DNA: TGTGCCAGCAGCGTAGTTTCAGGCACAGATACGCAGTATTTT
clone size: few; V gene: TRBV5-1; D gene: NA; J gene: TRBJ2-1; CDR3 protein: CASSLGEGNEQFF; CDR3 DNA: TGCGCCAGCAGTTTGGGCGAGGGCAATGAGCAGTTCTTC
clone size: NA; V gene: TRBV6-1; D gene: NA; J gene: TRBJ1-2; CDR3 protein: CASSEGSNGYTF; CDR3 DNA: TGTGCCAGCAGTGAGGGGTCGAATGGCTACACCTTC
clone size: once; V gene: TRBV18; D gene: NA; J gene: TRBJ2-1; CDR3 protein: CASSPRHAGPNEQFF; CDR3 DNA: TGTGCCAGCTCCCCGCGCCACGCGGGGCCAAATGAGCAGTTCTTC
clone size: NA; V gene: TRBV29-1; D gene: NA; J gene: TRBJ2-7; CDR3 protein: CSVDDGPEQYF; CDR3 DNA: TGCAGCGTTGATGACGGGCCCGAGCAGTACTTC
clone size: NA; V gene: TRBV11-2; D gene: NA; J gene: TRBJ2-3; CDR3 protein: CASSLSWGAQRTDTQYF; CDR3 DNA: TGTGCCAGCAGCTTATCGTGGGGGGCCCAACGCACAGATACGCAGTATTTT
clone size: NA; V gene: TRBV28; D gene: TRBD1; J gene: TRBJ1-1; CDR3 protein: CASRSGQADTEAFF; CDR3 DNA: TGTGCCAGCAGGTCGGGACAGGCGGACACTGAAGCTTTCTTT
clone size: NA; V gene: TRBV27; D gene: TRBD1; J gene: TRBJ2-2; CDR3 protein: CASSATGAPGELFF; CDR3 DNA: TGTGCCAGCAGTGCGACAGGGGCCCCCGGGGAGCTGTTTTTT
clone size: NA; V gene: TRBV21-1; D gene: NA; J gene: TRBJ2-1; CDR3 protein: CASSQIKRGASYNEQFF; CDR3 DNA: TGTGCCAGCAGCCAAATTAAGAGGGGGGCCTCCTACAATGAGCAGTTCTTC
clone size: NA; V gene: TRBV5-5; D gene: NA; J gene: TRBJ2-2; CDR3 protein: CASSLGNTGELFF; CDR3 DNA: TGTGCCAGCAGCTTGGGGAACACCGGGGAGCTGTTTTTT
clone size: NA; V gene: TRBV7-9; D gene: NA; J gene: TRBJ1-2; CDR3 protein: CASSLALTANYGYTF; CDR3 DNA: TGTGCCAGCAGCTTAGCGCTGACGGCTAACTATGGCTACACCTTC
clone size: few; V gene: TRBV10-3; D gene: TRBD1; J gene: TRBJ1-1; CDR3 protein: CAISDTTGGTEAFF; CDR3 DNA: TGTGCCATCAGTGACACGACAGGGGGCACTGAAGCTTTCTTT
clone size: NA; V gene: TRBV28; D gene: NA; J gene: TRBJ1-3; CDR3 protein: CASSPFHSSGNTIYF; CDR3 DNA: TGTGCCAGCTCTCCCTTTCACAGCTCTGGAAACACCATATATTTT
clone size: NA; V gene: TRBV18; D gene: TRBD1; J gene: TRBJ1-4; CDR3 protein: CASSSGTGATEKLFF; CDR3 DNA: TGTGCCAGCTCATCCGGGACAGGGGCGACTGAAAAACTGTTTTTT
clone size: NA; V gene: TRBV28; D gene: NA; J gene: TRBJ1-1; CDR3 protein: CASRPSGGRGETEAFF; CDR3 DNA: TGTGCCAGCAGACCCTCGGGGGGAAGGGGGGAGACTGAAGCTTTCTTT
clone size: NA; V gene: TRBV28; D gene: NA; J gene: TRBJ2-2; CDR3 protein: CASSLFPPDSNTGELFF; CDR3 DNA: TGTGCCAGCAGTTTATTCCCCCCTGACTCGAACACCGGGGAGCTGTTTTTT
clone size: NA; V gene: TRBV21-1; D gene: NA; J gene: TRBJ2-5; CDR3 protein: CASSKAPGGGETQYF; CDR3 DNA: TGTGCCAGCAGCAAAGCGCCAGGGGGAGGAGAGACCCAGTACTTC
clone size: once; V gene: TRBV19; D gene: TRBD1; J gene: TRBJ1-1; CDR3 protein: CASSKAPTGVIAEAFF; CDR3 DNA: TGTGCCAGTAGTAAGGCCCCGACAGGGGTGATCGCTGAAGCTTTCTTT
clone size: few; V gene: TRBV7-2; D gene: TRBD1; J gene: TRBJ1-2; CDR3 protein: CASSERTGGDYGYTF; CDR3 DNA: TGTGCCAGCAGCGAGCGGACAGGGGGCGACTATGGCTACACCTTC
clone size: NA; V gene: TRBV7-3; D gene: NA; J gene: TRBJ2-1; CDR3 protein: CASSLNSLDEQFF; CDR3 DNA: TGTGCCAGCAGCTTAAATAGTCTGGATGAGCAGTTCTTC
clone size: few; V gene: TRBV7-2; D gene: TRBD2; J gene: TRBJ2-7; CDR3 protein: CASRGGIQSGYEQYF; CDR3 DNA: TGTGCCAGCAGGGGGGGGATACAGTCTGGTTACGAGCAGTACTTC
clone size: NA; V gene: TRBV7-9; D gene: NA; J gene: TRBJ1-4; CDR3 protein: CASSPRGTEKLFF; CDR3 DNA: TGTGCCAGCAGCCCCCGTGGGACCGAAAAACTGTTTTTT
clone size: NA; V gene: TRBV6-1; D gene: NA; J gene: TRBJ1-5; CDR3 protein: CASSEAAGSHQPQHF; CDR3 DNA: TGTGCCAGCAGTGAAGCGGCCGGGTCGCACCAGCCCCAGCATTTT
clone size: NA; V gene: TRBV12-3/TRBV12-4; D gene: NA; J gene: TRBJ2-4; CDR3 protein: CASTFSIGNIQYF; CDR3 DNA: TGTGCCAGCACCTTTTCTATCGGAAACATTCAGTACTTC
clone size: NA; V gene: TRBV5-1; D gene: NA; J gene: TRBJ2-1; CDR3 protein: CASSLGQYGEQFF; CDR3 DNA: TGCGCCAGCAGCTTGGGACAGTATGGTGAGCAGTTCTTC
clone size: NA; V gene: TRBV5-6; D gene: NA; J gene: TRBJ1-1; CDR3 protein: CASSLTTGNTEAFF; CDR3 DNA: TGTGCCAGCAGCCTGACTACAGGAAACACTGAAGCTTTCTTT
clone size: NA; V gene: TRBV11-3; D gene: NA; J gene: TRBJ2-1; CDR3 protein: CASSLGGQLGEQFF; CDR3 DNA: TGTGCCAGCAGCTTAGGGGGCCAGCTTGGTGAGCAGTTCTTC
clone size: NA; V gene: TRBV10-1; D gene: TRBD1; J gene: TRBJ1-2; CDR3 protein: CASSESRTQGRNYGYTF; CDR3 DNA: TGCGCCAGCAGTGAGTCACGAACACAGGGGCGCAACTATGGCTACACCTTC
clone size: many; V gene: TRBV4-3; D gene: NA; J gene: TRBJ1-1; CDR3 protein: CASSELSNTEAFF; CDR3 DNA: TGCGCCAGCAGCGAGTTGTCGAACACTGAAGCTTTCTTT
clone size: NA; V gene: TRBV7-2; D gene: NA; J gene: TRBJ2-2; CDR3 protein: CASSGGPDPNTGELFF; CDR3 DNA: TGTGCCAGCAGCGGCGGTCCAGACCCGAACACCGGGGAGCTGTTTTTT
clone size: NA; V gene: TRBV28; D gene: NA; J gene: TRBJ1-4; CDR3 protein: CASSFLQGKNTANEKLFF; CDR3 DNA: TGTGCCAGCAGTTTCCTGCAGGGGAAGAATACGGCTAATGAAAAACTGTTTTTT
clone size: NA; V gene: TRBV7-3; D gene: TRBD2; J gene: TRBJ2-1; CDR3 protein: CASSSTPPSGASYNEQFF; CDR3 DNA: TGTGCCAGCAGCTCAACACCTCCTAGCGGAGCCTCCTACAATGAGCAGTTCTTC
clone size: NA; V gene: TRBV19; D gene: NA; J gene: TRBJ1-1; CDR3 protein: CATSGPRTDLNTEAFF; CDR3 DNA: TGTGCCACCTCGGGTCCACGGACAGACTTGAACACTGAAGCTTTCTTT